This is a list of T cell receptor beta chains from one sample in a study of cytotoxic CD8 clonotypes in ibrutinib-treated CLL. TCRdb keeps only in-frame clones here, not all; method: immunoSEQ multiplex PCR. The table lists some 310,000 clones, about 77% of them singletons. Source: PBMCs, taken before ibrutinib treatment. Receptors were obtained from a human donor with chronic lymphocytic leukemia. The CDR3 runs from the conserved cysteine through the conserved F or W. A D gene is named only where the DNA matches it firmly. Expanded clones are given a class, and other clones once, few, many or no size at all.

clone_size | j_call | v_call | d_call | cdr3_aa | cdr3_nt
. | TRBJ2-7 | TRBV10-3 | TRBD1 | CATKQGAQGNEQYF | TGTGCCACAAAACAGGGGGCCCAGGGTAACGAGCAGTACTTC
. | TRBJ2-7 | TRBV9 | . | CASSSLTGSYEQYF | TGTGCCAGCAGCTCTCTGACCGGATCCTACGAGCAGTACTTC
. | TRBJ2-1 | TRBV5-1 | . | CASSLVVDSYNEQFF | TGCGCCAGCAGCTTGGTTGTCGACTCCTACAATGAGCAGTTCTTC
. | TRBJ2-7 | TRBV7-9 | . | CASSLPAREQYF | TGTGCCAGCAGCTTACCCGCGCGTGAGCAGTACTTC
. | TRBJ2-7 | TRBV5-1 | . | CASSLGVFSYEQYF | TGCGCCAGCAGCTTGGGCGTCTTCTCCTACGAGCAGTACTTC
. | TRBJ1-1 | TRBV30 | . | CAWSGFGGQTEAFF | TGTGCCTGGAGTGGGTTCGGGGGGCAGACTGAAGCTTTCTTT
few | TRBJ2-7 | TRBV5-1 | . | CASSPAFSGFYEQYF | TGCGCCAGCAGCCCGGCTTTTTCGGGGTTCTACGAGCAGTACTTC
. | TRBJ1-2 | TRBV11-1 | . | CASSLGGGTHGYTF | TGTGCCAGCAGCTTAGGAGGAGGGACTCATGGCTACACCTTC
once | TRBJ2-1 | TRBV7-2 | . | CASSPAAGYNEQFF | TGTGCCAGCAGCCCGGCAGCGGGTTACAATGAGCAGTTCTTC
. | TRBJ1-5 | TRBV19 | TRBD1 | CASKRTGGSNQPQHF | TGTGCCAGTAAGCGGACAGGGGGGAGCAATCAGCCCCAGCATTTT
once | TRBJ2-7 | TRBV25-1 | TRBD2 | CASSGISGSSYEQYF | TGTGCCAGCAGTGGAATAAGCGGGAGTAGCTACGAGCAGTACTTC
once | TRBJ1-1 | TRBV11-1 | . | CASSLVGTSVEAFF | TGTGCCAGCAGCTTAGTAGGGACATCGGTTGAAGCTTTCTTT
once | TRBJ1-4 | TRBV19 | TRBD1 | CASSYRGVSEKLFF | TGTGCCAGTTCCTACAGGGGGGTCAGTGAAAAACTGTTTTTT
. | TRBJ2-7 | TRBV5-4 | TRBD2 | CASSSPGLAASYEQYF | TGTGCCAGCAGTTCCCCAGGACTAGCGGCCTCCTACGAGCAGTACTTC
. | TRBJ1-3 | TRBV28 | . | CASSLPGGLPGNTIYF | TGTGCCAGCAGTTTACCGGGGGGTCTGCCTGGAAACACCATATATTTT
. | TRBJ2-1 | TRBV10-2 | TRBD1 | CASRETGTGRVRRQFF | TGCGCCAGCAGAGAGACCGGGACAGGGAGAGTACGGAGACAGTTCTTC
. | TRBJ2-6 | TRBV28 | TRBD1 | CANTDRGVSGANVLTF | TGTGCCAATACGGACAGGGGAGTTTCTGGGGCCAACGTCCTGACTTTC
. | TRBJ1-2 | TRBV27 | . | CASSPVYRKANYGYTF | TGTGCCAGCAGCCCGGTATACAGGAAAGCTAACTATGGCTACACCTTC
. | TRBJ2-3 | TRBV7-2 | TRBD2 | CASSEASGVSTDTQYF | TGTGCCAGCAGCGAGGCCAGCGGGGTTAGCACAGATACGCAGTATTTT
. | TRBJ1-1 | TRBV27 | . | CASSIGMNTEAFF | TGTGCCAGCAGTATTGGGATGAACACTGAAGCTTTCTTT
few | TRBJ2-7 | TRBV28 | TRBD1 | CASRMQGAYEQYF | TGTGCCAGCAGAATGCAGGGGGCTTACGAGCAGTACTTC
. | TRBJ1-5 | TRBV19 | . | CASTRGYSNQPQHF | TGTGCCAGTACCAGGGGTTATAGCAATCAGCCCCAGCATTTT
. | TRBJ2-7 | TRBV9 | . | CASSVEGPGEQYF | TGTGCCAGCAGCGTAGAGGGTCCGGGGGAGCAGTACTTC
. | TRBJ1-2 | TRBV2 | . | CASRKTELSYGYTF | TGTGCCAGCAGAAAGACAGAGCTCTCCTATGGCTACACCTTC
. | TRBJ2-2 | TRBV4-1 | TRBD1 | CASSQPQGVIGELFF | TGCGCCAGCAGCCAACCCCAGGGGGTTATCGGGGAGCTGTTTTTT
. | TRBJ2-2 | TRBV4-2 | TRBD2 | CASSQARHSGYTGELFF | TGTGCCAGCAGCCAAGCTCGTCATAGCGGGTACACCGGGGAGCTGTTTTTT
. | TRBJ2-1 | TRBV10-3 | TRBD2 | CAIRGLAGGNEQFF | TGTGCCATCAGAGGACTAGCGGGAGGGAATGAGCAGTTCTTC
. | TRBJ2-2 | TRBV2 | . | CASRGQTRTGELFF | TGTGCCAGCAGAGGACAGACAAGGACCGGGGAGCTGTTTTTT
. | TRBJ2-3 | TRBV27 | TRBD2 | CASSLSGRRADTQYF | TGTGCCAGCAGTTTAAGCGGGAGGAGGGCAGATACGCAGTATTTT
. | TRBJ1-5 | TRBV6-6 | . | CASSFGSNQPQHF | TGTGCCAGCAGTTTTGGTAGCAATCAGCCCCAGCATTTT
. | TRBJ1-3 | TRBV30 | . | CAWEGVGNTIYF | TGTGCCTGGGAAGGGGTCGGAAACACCATATATTTT
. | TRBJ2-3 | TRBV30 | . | CAWSVSSTGDTQYF | TGTGCCTGGAGTGTGAGCTCCACAGGGGATACGCAGTATTTT
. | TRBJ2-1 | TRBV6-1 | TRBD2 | CASSELLAGLYNEQFF | TGTGCCAGCAGTGAATTACTAGCGGGCCTTTACAATGAGCAGTTCTTC
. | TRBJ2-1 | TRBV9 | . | CASSVAGDFNEQFF | TGTGCCAGCAGCGTAGCGGGTGACTTCAATGAGCAGTTCTTC
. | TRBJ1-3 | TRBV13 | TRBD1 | CASSLRLQGAGSGNTIYF | TGTGCCAGCAGCTTACGGTTACAGGGGGCAGGCTCTGGAAACACCATATATTTT
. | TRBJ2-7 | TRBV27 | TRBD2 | CASSLSLAGGGQIYEQYF | TGTGCCAGCAGTTTATCGCTAGCGGGAGGAGGACAGATCTACGAGCAGTACTTC
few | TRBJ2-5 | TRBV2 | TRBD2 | CASIGRARDETQYF | TGTGCCAGCATAGGGAGGGCAAGGGACGAGACCCAGTACTTC
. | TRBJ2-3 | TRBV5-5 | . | CASSLGTSADTQYF | TGTGCCAGCAGCTTGGGCACGAGCGCAGATACGCAGTATTTT
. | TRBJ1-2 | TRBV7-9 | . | CASSSTYGYTF | TGTGCCAGCAGCTCCACCTATGGCTACACCTTC
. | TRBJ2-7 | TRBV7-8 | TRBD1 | CASSYSGTAYEQYF | TGTGCCAGCAGCTATTCCGGGACAGCCTACGAGCAGTACTTC
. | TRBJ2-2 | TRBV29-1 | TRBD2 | CSVRDSGNPRGSTGELFF | TGCAGCGTTAGGGATAGCGGGAACCCCCGGGGGAGCACCGGGGAGCTGTTTTTT
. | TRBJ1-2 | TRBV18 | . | CASSPNGANYGYTF | TGTGCCAGCTCACCAAACGGGGCTAACTATGGCTACACCTTC
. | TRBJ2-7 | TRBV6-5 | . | CATTPPSGTYEQYF | TGTGCCACCACTCCCCCGAGCGGTACCTACGAGCAGTACTTC
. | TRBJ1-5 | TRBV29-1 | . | CSVADTSNQPQHF | TGCAGCGTCGCAGACACTAGCAATCAGCCCCAGCATTTT
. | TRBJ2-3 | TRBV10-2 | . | CASSVGRTDTQYF | TGCGCCAGCAGTGTCGGGCGCACAGATACGCAGTATTTT
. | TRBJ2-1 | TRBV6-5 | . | CASSYSRLANYNEQFF | TGTGCCAGCAGTTACTCGAGGCTAGCAAACTACAATGAGCAGTTCTTC
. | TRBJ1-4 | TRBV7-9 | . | CASSKGGEKLFF | TGTGCCAGCAGCAAGGGGGGTGAAAAACTGTTTTTT
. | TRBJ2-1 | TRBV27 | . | CASSPTRIIPLNEQFF | TGTGCCAGCAGTCCGACCCGAATAATACCCCTGAATGAGCAGTTCTTC
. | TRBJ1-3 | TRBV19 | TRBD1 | CASSESTGGPGNTIYF | TGTGCCAGTAGTGAAAGTACAGGGGGGCCTGGAAACACCATATATTTT
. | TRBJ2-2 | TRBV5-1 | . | CASSLDQGPTTGELFF | TGCGCCAGCAGCTTGGATCAGGGCCCCACCACCGGGGAGCTGTTTTTT
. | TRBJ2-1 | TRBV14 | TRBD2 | CASSPNGLAGGEFF | TGTGCCAGCAGCCCGAACGGACTAGCGGGAGGTGAGTTCTTC
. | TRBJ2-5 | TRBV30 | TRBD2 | CAWMIAGVGEETQYF | TGTGCCTGGATGATAGCGGGAGTGGGAGAAGAGACCCAGTACTTC
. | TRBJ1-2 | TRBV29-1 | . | CSVARIGYGYTF | TGCAGCGTTGCCAGGATCGGCTATGGCTACACCTTC
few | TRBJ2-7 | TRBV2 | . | CASSGTYEQYF | TGTGCCAGCAGTGGGACCTACGAGCAGTACTTC
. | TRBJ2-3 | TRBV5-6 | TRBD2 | CASSSTSGSFDTQYF | TGTGCCAGCAGCTCGACTAGCGGGAGTTTTGATACGCAGTATTTT
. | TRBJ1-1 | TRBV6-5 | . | CASSYSLGQKNTEAFF | TGTGCCAGCAGTTACTCGTTAGGCCAGAAAAACACTGAAGCTTTCTTT